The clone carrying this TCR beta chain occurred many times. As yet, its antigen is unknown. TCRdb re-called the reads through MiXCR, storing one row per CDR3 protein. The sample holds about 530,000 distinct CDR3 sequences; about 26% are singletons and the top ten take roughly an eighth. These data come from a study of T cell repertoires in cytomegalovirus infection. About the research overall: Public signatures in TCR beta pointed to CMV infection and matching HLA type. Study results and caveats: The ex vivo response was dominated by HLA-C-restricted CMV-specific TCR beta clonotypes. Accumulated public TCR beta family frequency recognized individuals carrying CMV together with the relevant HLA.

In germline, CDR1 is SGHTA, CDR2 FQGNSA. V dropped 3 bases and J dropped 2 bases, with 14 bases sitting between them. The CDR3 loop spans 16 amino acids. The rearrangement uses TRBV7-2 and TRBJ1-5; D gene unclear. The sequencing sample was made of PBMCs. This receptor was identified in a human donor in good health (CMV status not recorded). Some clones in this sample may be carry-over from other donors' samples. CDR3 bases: TGTGCCAGCAGCTTTTGGGCAGGTCCTCGCAATCAGCCCCAGCATTTT. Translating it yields CASSFWAGPRNQPQHF.